This TCR beta chain is from a study of T cells in pancreatic ductal adenocarcinoma. Generated by immunoSEQ multiplex PCR, the TCRdb table keeps only in-frame clones and is missing some. The sample has about 30,000 clones; about 92% are singletons. General study points: Enrichment of CD45RO+ effector over naive T cells in tumors may bias clonality. The resected pancreatic cancer cohort was biased toward the minority with early-stage disease. No significant tumor-blood clonality difference; means were about 0.1 and 0.065. Unique clonotypes were approximately 8-fold more numerous in blood than in tumor.

Selected pancreatic ductal adenocarcinoma patients had undergone surgery without neoadjuvant therapy. On this clone itself: Its antigen is undetermined.

The origin of this receptor is a human donor with pancreatic ductal adenocarcinoma. Sequencing was performed on PBMCs.

Here the CDR3 DNA reads TGTGCCAGCAGCCAAGATTCGGGGATCGAGCAGTACTTC. It encodes CASSQDSGIEQYF. The genes are TRBV4-2 and TRBJ2-7; weak D call: TRBD2 (5 bases). Looked up from germline, CDR1 is LGHNA and CDR2 is YNFKEQ. There are 13 residues in the CDR3. Between the trimmed V and J ends, which lost 0 bases and 6 bases, there was a span of 9 bases.